The 28 T cell receptor beta chains below were found in one sample sequenced in a study of blood T cell repertoires in COVID-19. Profiling relied on immunoSEQ multiplex PCR, and the TCRdb table lists in-frame clones only, not all of them. The sample contains hundreds of thousands of clones, around 88% of which appear only once. Material: peripheral blood. These receptor sequences come from a woman under 40 with COVID-19, enrolled during active disease.

This chain links TRBV4-3 with TRBJ1-4; 8 positions agree with TRBD1. Germline CDR1 reads LGHNA; CDR2 reads YSLEER. CDR3 length equals 15 residues. V was pared by 4 bases and J by 3 bases, with 4 bases of the junction left unmatched. The CDR3 region has the DNA TGCGCCAGCAGCCCCAGGGGACAGGCTAATGAAAAACTGTTTTTT. It specifies CASSPRGQANEKLFF.

The chain links TRBV10-3 to TRBJ1-5; possibly TRBD1 for D (5 bases). Germline loops: CDR1 ENHRY, CDR2 SYGVKD. V was cut by 10 bases and J by 5 bases, with 15 bases left in between. The CDR3 is made up of 13 amino acids. The CDR3 sequence is CATVGGVDQPQHF. The CDR3, as DNA: TGTGCCACAGTGGGGGGGGTAGATCAGCCCCAGCATTTT.

In its sample, this clone was seen once. The chain carries TRBV7-9 and TRBJ1-2, with 9 positions matching TRBD1. Germline assignment: CDR1 SEHNR and CDR2 FQNEAQ (reference sequence). The CDR3 consists of 14 residues. V dropped 5 bases and J dropped 3; count of bases not matched to a gene: 4. This CDR3 reads CASSRTGEDYGYTF. The DNA for the CDR3 is TGTGCCAGCAGCCGGACAGGGGAAGACTATGGCTACACCTTC.

The V call is TRBV6-2 or TRBV6-3, the J call TRBJ2-7; a weak D match, TRBD2 (6 bases). Between the trimmed V and J ends, which lost 5 bases and 2 bases, there was a span of 19 bases. This CDR3 has 16 residues. CDR1 is MNHEY and CDR2 is SVGEGT in the germline V gene. CDR3 nucleotide sequence: TGTGCCAGCAGTAACCCCGGAGGGCCCAGGACCTACGAGCAGTACTTC. Translation gives CASSNPGGPRTYEQYF.

The chain uses TRBV4-2 and TRBJ1-4, with D hard to call. The CDR3 covers 13 residues. The germline V and J ends were trimmed by 8 bases and 5 bases, with 12 bases remaining between them. The germline CDR1 and CDR2 sequences are LGHNA and YNFKEQ. The DNA for the CDR3 is TGTGCCAGCCTCGACCGGGAGAATGAAAAACTGTTTTTT. Its protein product is CASLDRENEKLFF.

The V call is TRBV7-2, the J call TRBJ2-5, with 9 bases aligning to TRBD1. Germline CDR1 and CDR2: SGHTA and FQGNSA. CDR3 length equals 15 residues. V lost 1 base and J lost 4; bases outside the gene matches: 4. The CDR3 DNA is TGTGCCAGCAGCTTAGGGGACAGGGATAGAGAGACCCAGTACTTC. This translates into CASSLGDRDRETQYF.

V is TRBV2 and J is TRBJ2-3, with D possibly TRBD2 on 6 matching bases. CDR3 length: 14 amino acids. Germline CDR1 reads SNHLY; CDR2 reads FYNNEI. V was clipped by 7 bases and J by 6 bases, with 17 bases between them. CDR3 sequence reads: CASNWGGMGDTQYF. CDR3 DNA: TGTGCCAGCAATTGGGGAGGAATGGGGGATACGCAGTATTTT.

This clone has a single count. This sequence joins TRBV9 and TRBJ1-1; 7 positions agree with TRBD1. CDR3 length: 15 residues. Trimming took 2 bases from V and 3 from J; bases not matched to a gene: 7. Per the germline V gene, CDR1 is SGDLS and CDR2 is YYNGEE. The CDR3 loop reads CASSVEGQSYTEAFF. The CDR3 region has the DNA TGTGCCAGCAGCGTGGAGGGACAGTCTTACACTGAAGCTTTCTTT.

The chain joins TRBV7-8 to TRBJ2-7; TRBD2 agrees at 14 bases. Trimming took 5 bases from V and 0 from J; bases not matched to a gene: 3. The CDR3 loop spans 16 amino acids. From germline, CDR1 is SGHVS and CDR2 FQNEAQ. The CDR3 DNA reads as TGTGCCAGCAGCCGAGGACTAGCGGGGGGCTCCTACGAGCAGTACTTC. It specifies CASSRGLAGGSYEQYF.

The genes are TRBV5-5 and TRBJ1-3, with D perhaps TRBD1 (5 bases). The V gene's germline CDR1 is SGHKS and CDR2 YYEKEE (reference sequence). V was trimmed by 0 bases and J by 9 bases, leaving 28 bases between them. This CDR3 is 19 amino acids long. For the CDR3, the DNA is TGTGCCAGCAGCTTGGCCCGAGTGCGGCGGGACCTCCTAAGGGGCACCATATATTTT. Its protein product is CASSLARVRRDLLRGTIYF.

This clone was counted between two and nine times. The chain is built from TRBV10-3 and TRBJ2-3; 8 bases line up with TRBD2. The CDR3 sequence is 16 residues long. The trim removed 2 bases at V and 1 base at J, leaving 5 bases unmatched. CDR1 ENHRY and CDR2 SYGVKD come from the germline V gene. The CDR3 DNA reads TGTGCCATCAGTGAGCGGGAGGGCCGGGGCACAGATACGCAGTATTTT. It yields the protein CAISEREGRGTDTQYF.

The V gene is TRBV4-1, the J gene TRBJ1-4, with 9 bases aligning to TRBD1. CDR3 length equals 15 residues. The V segment lost 1 base and the J segment 8 bases; nucleotides outside the gene matches: 5. CDR1 and CDR2 from the germline V gene are MGHRA and YSYEKL. CDR3 DNA: TGCGCCAGCAGCCAAGTTGGGACAGGGAACGAAAAACTGTTTTTT. It codes for CASSQVGTGNEKLFF.

The chain is built from TRBV10-1 and TRBJ2-3; D gene uncertain. This CDR3 has 17 residues. Germline V gene lookup returns CDR1 WNHNN and CDR2 SYGVQD (reference sequence). V lost 0 bases and J 0 bases, leaving 13 bases between the germline ends. CDR3 nucleotides: TGCGCCAGCAGTGAGTCGAACGGAGTCGGAAGCACAGATACGCAGTATTTT. It codes for CASSESNGVGSTDTQYF.

The CDR3 reads CASSLSRDRGHEQYF. CDR3 in DNA: TGTGCCAGCAGCTTGAGTAGGGACAGGGGCCACGAGCAGTACTTC. The chain recombines TRBV7-9 with TRBJ2-7; TRBD1 matches 10 bases. Germline CDR1 reads SEHNR; CDR2 reads FQNEAQ (reference sequence). The CDR3 contains 15 residues. Unmatched junction bases numbered 7, after V lost 3 bases and J lost 5 bases.

The chain employs TRBV3-1 (or the pseudogene TRBV3-2) and TRBJ2-3; D gene uncertain. V lost 1 base and J 5 bases, leaving 10 bases between the germline ends. Germline CDR1 is LGHDT and CDR2 is YNNKEL (reference sequence). The CDR3 is 14 amino acids. CDR3 sequence: CASSQVRVGDTQYF. The CDR3 DNA reads TGTGCCAGCAGCCAAGTCCGGGTCGGAGATACGCAGTATTTT.

This chain uses TRBV5-1 with TRBJ2-1; 10 bases match TRBD2. CDR3 length: 15 residues. J was trimmed by 6 bases and V by 0 bases; bases with no gene match: 3. CDR1 SGHRS and CDR2 YFSETQ come from the germline V gene. CDR3 bases: TGCGCCAGCAGCTTGGGACTAGCGGGCCTCAATGAGCAGTTCTTC. Protein sequence: CASSLGLAGLNEQFF.

The rearrangement links TRBV7-9 to TRBJ2-1, with TRBD2 matching 16 bases. After removal of 5 bases from V and 9 bases from J, the junction contained 13 bases not matched to a gene. The CDR3 has 18 residues. CDR1 is SEHNR, CDR2 FQNEAQ, per germline (reference sequence). The CDR3 region is CASSPTGTSGGVMGEQFF. The CDR3 DNA is TGTGCCAGCAGCCCAACCGGGACTAGCGGGGGGGTAATGGGTGAGCAGTTCTTC. Filled out from reference TRBV7-9 and TRBJ2-1, the complete variable domain reads DTGVSQNPRHKITKRGQNVTFRCDPISEHNRLYWYRQTLGQGPEFLTYFQNEAQLEKSRLLSDRFSAERPKGSFSTLEIQRTEQGDSAMYLCASSPTGTSGGVMGEQFFGPGTRLTVL.

The V and J genes are TRBV10-3 and TRBJ2-5, with TRBD2 matching 8 bases. Germline V CDR1 and CDR2: ENHRY, SYGVKD. CDR3 size: 16 residues. Germline trimming cut 3 bases from V and 5 bases from J; bases unmatched to any gene: 11. The CDR3 coding sequence is TGTGCCATCAGTGACCCGACTAGCGCGGGGTCGGAGACCCAGTACTTC. Encoded protein: CAISDPTSAGSETQYF.

The chain links TRBV27 to TRBJ1-2, with TRBD1 as a possible D gene (5 bases). V was clipped by 3 bases and J by 0 bases, with 14 bases between them. CDR1 and CDR2 (germline): MNHEY, SMNVEV (reference sequence). This CDR3 contains 16 residues. The CDR3 protein is CASSLKWGVANYGYTF. CDR3 coding DNA: TGTGCCAGCAGTTTGAAGTGGGGGGTGGCTAACTATGGCTACACCTTC.

V usage is TRBV11-3 and J usage is TRBJ1-2; 11 nucleotides line up with TRBD1. The CDR3 loop spans 13 amino acids. Germline V gives CDR1 SGHNT, CDR2 YENEEA. V trimming: 5 bases; J trimming: 7 bases; junction bases outside the gene matches: 3. This CDR3 reads CASSLDRGPGYTF. The DNA for the CDR3 is TGTGCCAGCAGCCTGGACAGGGGGCCTGGCTACACCTTC.

The chain carries TRBV7-9 and TRBJ1-2; D is unresolved. There are 15 residues in the CDR3. Between the trimmed V and J ends, which lost 3 bases and 8 bases, there was a span of 19 bases. Germline V CDR1 and CDR2: SEHNR, FQNEAQ (reference sequence). DNA for the CDR3: TGTGCCAGCAGCTTCGGTAGGCTTGAGGGTCAGGGCTACACCTTC. Amino acids: CASSFGRLEGQGYTF.

The table lists this clone with a count of one. This rearrangement joins TRBV24-1 to TRBJ2-3; D is undetermined. The CDR3 spans 13 residues. Germline-derived CDR1 and CDR2 are KGHDR and SFDVKD. Trimming took 8 bases from V and 2 from J, leaving 10 bases between them. The CDR3 region is CATIDKFTDTQYF. CDR3 DNA: TGTGCCACCATCGACAAGTTCACAGATACGCAGTATTTT.

About this clone: Sequence at one end of the junction differs from germline and may be a read error. This chain joins TRBV2 and TRBJ1-2, with no clear D. Germline assignment: CDR1 SNHLY and CDR2 FYNNEI. This CDR3 comprises 14 residues. The DNA of the CDR3 is TGTGCCAGCAGCGAAGACAATTGGAACTATGGCTACACCTTC. Translating gives CASSEDNWNYGYTF.

The genes are TRBV3-1 (or the pseudogene TRBV3-2) and TRBJ1-2, with 9 bases aligning to TRBD1. The V gene's germline CDR1 is LGHDT and CDR2 YNNKEL (reference sequence). V dropped 4 bases and J dropped 6; count of bases not matched to a gene: 6. This CDR3 is built from 14 residues. CDR3 protein: CASSRGQGEDGYTF. Written as DNA, the CDR3 is TGTGCCAGCAGCCGGGGACAGGGAGAAGATGGCTACACCTTC.

This chain connects TRBV4-3 to TRBJ2-2, with a tentative D call TRBD2 (6 bases). CDR1 and CDR2 from the germline V gene are LGHNA and YSLEER. V dropped 4 bases and J dropped 2 bases, with 17 bases sitting between them. The CDR3 spans 17 residues. The CDR3 DNA sequence: TGCGCCAGCAGCCGAACCCTCCCTAGCGTAAACACCGGGGAGCTGTTTTTT. Protein: CASSRTLPSVNTGELFF.

This rearrangement joins TRBV9 to TRBJ1-4, with TRBD1 as a possible D gene (5 bases). The germline V gene has CDR1 SGDLS and CDR2 YYNGEE. V gave up 0 bases and J gave up 5 bases, with 11 bases separating them. This CDR3 is built from 15 residues. In nucleotides, the CDR3 is TGTGCCAGCAGCGTAGATGGACACCGAAATGAAAAACTGTTTTTT. This codes for CASSVDGHRNEKLFF.

J is TRBJ1-4 and V is TRBV7-9; the D gene is possibly TRBD1 (5 bases). V lost 1 base and J 8 bases, leaving 11 bases between the germline ends. From germline, CDR1 is SEHNR and CDR2 FQNEAQ (reference sequence). The CDR3 extends over 14 amino acids. In DNA form, the CDR3 reads TGTGCCAGCAGCTTAGGGGGGGAAGGAGAAAAACTGTTTTTT. The encoded protein is CASSLGGEGEKLFF.

The rearrangement links TRBV28 to TRBJ1-1; the D gene is possibly TRBD1 (6 bases). This CDR3 region has 15 residues. Germline lookup yields CDR1 MDHEN and CDR2 SYDVKM. The ends were cut back, 5 bases at V and 1 base at J, with 14 bases in the middle. CDR3 bases: TGTGCCAGCAGTCCCTATTCGACAGGGAACACTGAAGCTTTCTTT. Translation: CASSPYSTGNTEAFF.